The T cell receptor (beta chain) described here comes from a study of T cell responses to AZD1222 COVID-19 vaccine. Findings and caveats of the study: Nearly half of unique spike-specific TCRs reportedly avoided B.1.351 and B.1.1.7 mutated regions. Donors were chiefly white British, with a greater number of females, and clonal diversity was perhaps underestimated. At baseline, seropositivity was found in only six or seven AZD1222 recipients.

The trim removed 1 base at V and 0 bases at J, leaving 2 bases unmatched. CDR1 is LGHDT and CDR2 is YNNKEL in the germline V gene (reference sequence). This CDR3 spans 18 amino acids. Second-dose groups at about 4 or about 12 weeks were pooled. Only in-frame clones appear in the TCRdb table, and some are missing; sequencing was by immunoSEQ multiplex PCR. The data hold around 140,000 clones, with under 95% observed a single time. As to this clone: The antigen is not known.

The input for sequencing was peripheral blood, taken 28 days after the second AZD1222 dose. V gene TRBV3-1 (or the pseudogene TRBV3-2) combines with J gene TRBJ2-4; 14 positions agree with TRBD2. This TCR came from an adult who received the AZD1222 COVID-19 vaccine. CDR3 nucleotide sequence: TGTGCCAGCAGCCAAGGACTAGCGGGAGGGCTAGCCAAAAACATTCAGTACTTC. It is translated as CASSQGLAGGLAKNIQYF.